This passage covers 3 T cell receptor beta chains from one sample sequenced in a study of Graves' ophthalmopathy and Graves' hyperthyroidism. Amplification of the TCR beta CDR3 regions used RNA transcripts (as template). HTBI-primed RT-PCR formed the first round, and a multiplex PCR formed the second. TCRdb redid the calling of the multiplex PCR reads with MiXCR, one entry per CDR3 protein. In the table there are fewer than 250,000 distinct CDR3 sequences, 29% of which are singletons. Material: peripheral blood. The receptors were sampled from a man aged 50-59 years with Graves' ophthalmopathy.

V is TRBV14 and J is TRBJ2-7, with 7 positions matching TRBD2. The CDR3 is 15 residues long. The germline gives CDR1 SGHDN, CDR2 FVKESK. Losses at the gene ends were 0 bases for V and 3 bases for J; bases not matched to a gene: 5. The DNA of the CDR3 is TGTGCCAGCAGCCAAGATATCGCTAGCGGCTACGAGCAGTACTTC. The encoded protein is CASSQDIASGYEQYF.

This clonotype was recorded only once. The chain uses TRBV7-8 and TRBJ2-7, with D maybe TRBD2 (5 bases). Germline lookup yields CDR1 SGHVS and CDR2 FQNEAQ. Trimming shortened V by 6 bases and J by 0 bases, and 15 bases separated the two germline ends. The CDR3 loop spans 15 amino acids. This chain's CDR3 is CASRSRGRISYEQYF. CDR3 in DNA: TGTGCCAGCAGGTCGCGCGGGCGGATCTCCTACGAGCAGTACTTC.

This clonotype appeared many times. The rearrangement links TRBV28 to TRBJ2-7; maybe TRBD2 (5 bases). The CDR3 runs to 13 residues. V dropped 2 bases and J dropped 3 bases, with 8 bases sitting between them. Germline CDR1 MDHEN, CDR2 SYDVKM. The chain's CDR3 is CASSLRRVYEQYF. CDR3 nucleotides: TGTGCCAGCAGTTTACGGCGGGTCTACGAGCAGTACTTC.